Below are 8 T cell receptor beta chains sequenced from a single sample in a study of shared clonotypes between healthy human individuals. CD8 cells classed as naive were CD45RO-negative and positively selected for CCR7, excluding terminally differentiated effector memory CD45RA+ cells. TCRdb's copy holds only in-frame clones and misses some; the assay was immunoSEQ multiplex PCR. The table includes about 2 million clones, about 95% detected once. The sequenced sample was naive CD8+ T cells sorted from blood. Every receptor here comes from a man aged 18 to 30 in good health.

Comments on this clone: Distinct nucleotide sequences in the sample also encode this CDR3. This chain uses TRBV29-1 with TRBJ2-7; 7 bases fit TRBD2. Unmatched junction bases numbered 3, after V lost 6 bases and J lost 4 bases. Germline CDR1 and CDR2: SQVTM and ANQGSEA. This CDR3 has 11 residues. The CDR3 sequence is CSVGLEYEQYF. DNA for the CDR3: TGCAGCGTAGGACTAGAGTACGAGCAGTACTTC.

The chain carries TRBV4-1 and TRBJ2-1; the D gene is possibly TRBD1 (5 bases). The CDR3 is made up of 15 amino acids. The germline V gene has CDR1 MGHRA and CDR2 YSYEKL. Trimming cost V 2 bases and J 5 bases, with 13 bases left between them. The CDR3 reads CASSQRTTEDNEQFF. DNA for the CDR3: TGCGCCAGCAGCCAAAGGACGACAGAGGACAATGAGCAGTTCTTC.

V usage is TRBV29-1 and J usage is TRBJ2-2, with D maybe TRBD2 (5 bases). Germline lookup yields CDR1 SQVTM and CDR2 ANQGSEA. Deletions cut 7 bases from V and 0 bases from J, with 15 bases between. This CDR3 is 15 amino acids long. CDR3 sequence (DNA): TGCAGCGCTGCCGAACGAGGGTCGAACACCGGGGAGCTGTTTTTT. It yields the protein CSAAERGSNTGELFF.

The V gene is TRBV9, the J gene TRBJ2-3; possible D gene TRBD1, 6 bases. V was cut by 4 bases and J by 4 bases, with 22 bases left in between. The CDR3 covers 17 residues. Germline V CDR1 and CDR2: SGDLS, YYNGEE. Here the CDR3 reads CASSLPAGTPLADTQYF. The CDR3 DNA follows: TGTGCCAGCAGCTTACCGGCCGGGACACCTTTGGCAGATACGCAGTATTTT.

The rearrangement joins TRBV27 to TRBJ2-7, with D perhaps TRBD1 or TRBD2 (5 bases each). Trimming removed 0 bases from V and 2 bases from J, with 11 bases in between. Germline-derived CDR1 and CDR2 are MNHEY and SMNVEV (reference sequence). The CDR3 runs 15 residues. CDR3 residues: CASSLSGDATYEQYF. The CDR3, as DNA: TGTGCCAGCAGTTTATCGGGGGACGCGACCTACGAGCAGTACTTC.

The table lists this clone with a count of one. The J gene is TRBJ2-7, the V gene TRBV4-2, with 7 bases fitting TRBD1. CDR1 is LGHNA and CDR2 is YNFKEQ in the germline V gene. The CDR3 runs to 18 residues. J gave up 2 bases and V 1 base, and 14 bases lay outside the gene matches. The DNA for the CDR3 is TGTGCCAGCAGCCAAGTCTCCGGGACAGAGGGGTTTACCTACGAGCAGTACTTC. It encodes CASSQVSGTEGFTYEQYF.

The genes are TRBV13 and TRBJ1-2, with a possible D match to TRBD1 (5 bases). This CDR3 contains 15 residues. Looked up from germline, CDR1 is PRHDT and CDR2 is FYEKMQ (reference sequence). Deletions cut 4 bases from V and 0 bases from J, with 12 bases between. The CDR3 DNA is TGTGCCAGCAGCTCCGGGACCGAAGCTAACTATGGCTACACCTTC. Protein: CASSSGTEANYGYTF.

The genes are TRBV28 and TRBJ2-1; 7 nucleotides agree with TRBD2. With 6 bases clipped from V and 2 bases from J, the junction kept 7 bases outside the gene matches. Germline V CDR1 and CDR2: MDHEN, SYDVKM. The CDR3 totals 15 residues. CDR3 residues: CASRDQGGPYNEQFF. The DNA for the CDR3 is TGTGCCAGCAGGGACCAGGGAGGGCCCTACAATGAGCAGTTCTTC.